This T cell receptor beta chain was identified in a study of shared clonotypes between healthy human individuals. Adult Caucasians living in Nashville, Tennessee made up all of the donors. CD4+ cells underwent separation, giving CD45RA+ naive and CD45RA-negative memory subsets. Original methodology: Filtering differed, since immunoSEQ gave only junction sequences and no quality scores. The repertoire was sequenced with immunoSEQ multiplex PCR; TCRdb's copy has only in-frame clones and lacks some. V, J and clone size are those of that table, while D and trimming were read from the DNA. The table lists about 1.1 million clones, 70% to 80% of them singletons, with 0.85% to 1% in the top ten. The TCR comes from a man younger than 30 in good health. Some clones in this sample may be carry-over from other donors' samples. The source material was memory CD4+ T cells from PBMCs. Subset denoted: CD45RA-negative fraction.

This CDR3 is CASSLSWAGTYGYTF. CDR3 bases: TGTGCCAGCAGTTTATCGTGGGCAGGGACCTATGGCTACACCTTC. The chain employs TRBV27 and TRBJ1-2, with TRBD1 as a possible D gene (5 bases). V lost 0 bases, J lost 4 bases, and 12 bases lay in between. CDR3 size: 15 residues. Germline V gene lookup returns CDR1 MNHEY and CDR2 SMNVEV (reference sequence).